This entry lists 29 T cell receptor beta chains sequenced from one sample in a study of blood T cell repertoires in COVID-19 (dated by TCRdb to the early 2020s). The receptor library was made with the immunoSEQ multiplex PCR assay. TCRdb carries this immuneACCESS record with in-frame sequences only. Its versions omit some clonotypes, under half of them owing to an unresolved V gene in the studies checked, with the rest unexplained. Present in this sample are about 180,000 clones, around nine tenths of which were seen just once. The ten biggest clones cover about 12% of the sample. The sequenced sample was peripheral blood. These receptors came from a woman aged 70 to 79 with COVID-19, enrolled during active disease.

The chain links TRBV5-1 to TRBJ1-5, with 10 bases aligning to TRBD1. This CDR3 has 16 amino acids. Germline trimming cut 4 bases from V and 4 bases from J; bases unmatched to any gene: 8. CDR1 and CDR2 (germline): SGHRS, YFSETQ. CDR3 in DNA: TGCGCCAGCAGCCCACTGCCGGGACAGGGGAATCAGCCCCAGCATTTT. Translating gives CASSPLPGQGNQPQHF.

This clone showed up just a few times. The chain is built from TRBV5-1 and TRBJ1-1, with a weak D call TRBD1 (5 bases). V shed 2 bases and J shed 4 bases, with 9 bases lying between them. The CDR3 contains 13 residues. Germline lookup yields CDR1 SGHRS and CDR2 YFSETQ. As DNA, the CDR3 is TGCGCCAGCAGCTTTGTCACAGGCACTGAAGCTTTCTTT. Its translation: CASSFVTGTEAFF.

This clone is a singleton in its sample. The V gene is TRBV19, the J gene TRBJ2-3; 9 nucleotides match TRBD2. V gave up 5 bases and J gave up 1 base; unmatched junction bases: 4. Germline V gene lookup returns CDR1 LNHDA and CDR2 SQIVND (reference sequence). The CDR3 length is 15 residues. Here the CDR3 DNA reads TGTGCCAGTAGTGATCTAGCGGGGCGCACAGATACGCAGTATTTT. Protein sequence: CASSDLAGRTDTQYF.

The rearrangement links TRBV7-8 to TRBJ1-2, with TRBD1 matching over 8 bases. CDR1 and CDR2 from the germline V gene are SGHVS and FQNEAQ. The J segment lost 3 bases and the V segment lost 4 bases, leaving 4 bases of the junction unmatched. CDR3 length equals 14 residues. The CDR3 bases are TGTGCCAGCAGCTCCAACAGGGGGGACTATGGCTACACCTTC. It is translated as CASSSNRGDYGYTF. The full variable domain, completed using reference TRBV7-8 and TRBJ1-2, is GAGVSQSPRYKVAKRGQDVALRCDPISGHVSLFWYQQALGQGPEFLTYFQNEAQLDKSGLPSDRFFAERPEGSVSTLKIQRTQQEDSAVYLCASSSNRGDYGYTFGSGTRLTVV.

The gene calls are TRBV5-6 and TRBJ1-6; possibly TRBD1 for D (5 bases). Trimming stripped 4 bases from V and 5 bases from J, with 7 bases between. CDR1 is SGHDT and CDR2 is YYEEEE in the germline V gene. This CDR3 is built from 13 residues. CDR3 protein: CASSVTDNSPLHF. For the CDR3, the DNA is TGTGCCAGCAGCGTGACAGATAATTCACCCCTCCACTTT.

V gene TRBV3-1 (or the pseudogene TRBV3-2) combines with J gene TRBJ2-7; 7 bases are a match to TRBD2. The CDR3 length is 15 residues. The germline gives CDR1 LGHDT, CDR2 YNNKEL (reference sequence). V gave up 1 base and J gave up 4 bases; unmatched junction bases: 7. For the CDR3, the DNA is TGTGCCAGCAGCCAAGTCGGGGGGAAGGGGTACGAGCAGTACTTC. It yields the protein CASSQVGGKGYEQYF.

The chain carries TRBV2 and TRBJ2-5, with D perhaps matching TRBD1 (6 bases). The CDR3 runs 14 residues. V was clipped by 10 bases and J by 4 bases, with 19 bases between them. The germline V gene has CDR1 SNHLY and CDR2 FYNNEI. The CDR3 sequence is CAIGGQTVPETQYF. CDR3 in DNA: TGTGCCATTGGAGGACAGACAGTTCCAGAGACCCAGTACTTC. The entire variable domain, with the rest obtained from reference TRBV2 and TRBJ2-5, is as follows: EPEVTQTPSHQVTQMGQEVILRCVPISNHLYFYWYRQILGQKVEFLVSFYNNEISEKSEIFDDQFSVERPDGSNFTLKIRSTKLEDSAMYFCAIGGQTVPETQYFGPGTRLLVL.

The rearrangement joins TRBV5-4 to TRBJ2-1; the match to TRBD2 covers 8 bases. Per the germline V gene, CDR1 is SGHNT and CDR2 is YYREEE (reference sequence). The CDR3 totals 16 residues. The ends lost 0 bases at V and 5 bases at J; junction bases unmatched: 7. The CDR3 DNA is TGTGCCAGCAGCTTGGAAGGACTAGCAGCACACAATGAGCAGTTCTTC. It specifies CASSLEGLAAHNEQFF. Supplemented by reference TRBV5-4 and TRBJ2-1, the full variable domain reads ETGVTQSPTHLIKTRGQQVTLRCSSQSGHNTVSWYQQALGQGPQFIFQYYREEENGRGNFPPRFSGLQFPNYSSELNVNALELDDSALYLCASSLEGLAAHNEQFFGPGTRLTVL.

This chain connects TRBV30 to TRBJ2-1; possibly TRBD2 for D (6 bases). The CDR3 is 15 amino acids. V gave up 5 bases and J gave up 0 bases, with 14 bases separating them. The germline V gene encodes CDR1 GTSNPN and CDR2 SVGIG (reference sequence). The CDR3, as DNA: TGTGCCTGGTTGGGGGGAACTAGCTCCTACAATGAGCAGTTCTTC. This sequence encodes CAWLGGTSSYNEQFF.

V gene TRBV2 combines with J gene TRBJ1-5; TRBD1 agrees at 9 bases. The junction had 8 bases not matched to a gene; V was cut back by 6 bases and J by 11 bases. This CDR3 region has 13 residues. Germline-derived CDR1 and CDR2 are SNHLY and FYNNEI. CDR3 nucleotides: TGTGCCAGCAGCGGACAGGGGAAAGTAACCCAGCATTTT. This sequence encodes CASSGQGKVTQHF.

The chain links TRBV11-3 to TRBJ2-7, with 7 bases fitting TRBD2. V lost 3 bases and J lost 6; bases outside the gene matches: 11. The CDR3 is 15 residues long. Per germline, CDR1 SGHNT and CDR2 YENEEA. The CDR3 loop is CASSLERAGRREQYF. Here the CDR3 DNA reads TGTGCCAGCAGCTTGGAAAGAGCGGGACGCCGCGAGCAGTACTTC.

V gene TRBV3-1 (or the pseudogene TRBV3-2) combines with J gene TRBJ2-2, with D possibly TRBD1 on 7 matching bases. Deletions cut 2 bases from V and 4 bases from J, with 14 bases between. Germline V gene lookup returns CDR1 LGHDT and CDR2 YNNKEL (reference sequence). This CDR3 contains 16 residues. The CDR3, as DNA: TGTGCCAGCAGCCAACAGGGGGGACGTGGCACCGGGGAGCTGTTTTTT. It encodes CASSQQGGRGTGELFF.

This clone was counted a few times. This chain links TRBV12-5 with TRBJ1-5, with D perhaps matching TRBD1 (5 bases). The CDR3 spans 16 residues. V lost 7 bases and J lost 5, with 21 bases in between. Germline values: CDR1 LGHNT, CDR2 FRNRAP. Here the CDR3 reads CASELRASLGDQPQHF. The DNA for the CDR3 is TGTGCTAGTGAGCTCAGGGCCTCACTTGGGGATCAGCCCCAGCATTTT. Combining the CDR3 with reference TRBV12-5 and TRBJ1-5 gives the whole variable domain DARVTQTPRHKVTEMGQEVTMRCQPILGHNTVFWYRQTMMQGLELLAYFRNRAPLDDSGMPKDRFSAEMPDATLATLKIQPSEPRDSAVYFCASELRASLGDQPQHFGDGTRLSIL.

The J gene is TRBJ2-2, the V gene TRBV21-1; the DNA was not compared with TRBD1, the D call given in the table. TRBV21-1 is annotated as a pseudogene. The CDR3 is 16 residues long. CDR3 sequence: CASNMGAGGEDGELFF. The CDR3 nucleotides read TGTGCCAGCAACATGGGGGCAGGGGGCGAGGACGGGGAGCTGTTTTTT.

The chain uses TRBV6-5 and TRBJ1-2; no definite D call. The CDR3 is 14 amino acids. V was clipped by 2 bases and J by 4 bases, with 11 bases between them. Germline loops: CDR1 MNHEY, CDR2 SVGAGI. CDR3 nucleotides: TGTGCCAGCAGTTACAGGGTTCGGGGCTATGGCTACACCTTC. It yields the protein CASSYRVRGYGYTF.

The J gene is TRBJ1-5, the V gene TRBV6-5; D is perhaps TRBD1 (5 bases). V lost 5 bases to trimming and J lost 4 bases, with 12 bases between them. The germline V gene has CDR1 MNHEY and CDR2 SVGAGI. This CDR3 is 14 amino acids long. CDR3 region: CASSRGTTNQPQHF. As DNA, the CDR3 is TGTGCCAGCAGTCGAGGGACTACAAATCAGCCCCAGCATTTT.

This rearrangement joins TRBV27 to TRBJ1-1, with 11 bases lining up with TRBD1. This CDR3 has 14 residues. Germline V gene sequence: CDR1 MNHEY, CDR2 SMNVEV (reference sequence). V was clipped by 6 bases and J by 8 bases; unmatched bases: 8. The chain's CDR3 is CASRQTGTGGEAFF. The DNA of the CDR3 is TGTGCCAGCAGACAAACCGGGACAGGGGGAGAAGCTTTCTTT.

The chain employs TRBV7-3 and TRBJ1-2, with D uncertain. This CDR3 spans 12 amino acids. Trimming shortened V by 8 bases and J by 6 bases, and 13 bases separated the two germline ends. Germline CDR1 is SGHTA and CDR2 is FQGTGA. The CDR3 coding sequence is TGTGCCAGCCCGAGGAAGCACCATGGCTACACCTTC. This sequence encodes CASPRKHHGYTF.

CDR3 sequence reads: CASSIFRGRGGELFF. DNA for the CDR3: TGTGCCAGTAGTATTTTTAGGGGGCGGGGCGGGGAGCTGTTTTTT. The V call is TRBV19, the J call TRBJ2-2, with a possible D match to TRBD1 (7 bases). Germline CDR1 and CDR2: LNHDA and SQIVND (reference sequence). The V end lost 3 bases, the J end lost 7 bases, and 15 bases lay between the germline ends. This CDR3 comprises 15 residues. The variable domain in full, with the rest retrieved from reference TRBV19 and TRBJ2-2, is DGGITQSPKYLFRKEGQNVTLSCEQNLNHDAMYWYRQDPGQGLRLIYYSQIVNDFQKGDIAEGYSVSREKKESFPLTVTSAQKNPTAFYLCASSIFRGRGGELFFGEGSRLTVL.

The chain carries TRBV18 and TRBJ2-1; TRBD1 matches at 8 bases. The CDR3 loop spans 13 amino acids. Per the germline V gene, CDR1 is KGHSH and CDR2 is LQKENI. J lost 10 bases, V lost 3 bases, and 5 bases had no gene match. CDR3 in DNA: TGTGCCAGCTCACCGACAGGGGCGAGGGAGCAGTTCTTC. Translating gives CASSPTGAREQFF.

This chain links TRBV19 with TRBJ1-5; maybe TRBD1 (6 bases). Trimming left V 6 bases short and J 5 bases short, with 14 bases between. Germline loops: CDR1 LNHDA, CDR2 SQIVND (reference sequence). The CDR3 loop spans 14 amino acids. The CDR3 region has the DNA TGTGCCAGTAGGGACAGTTCCATAGATCAGCCCCAGCATTTT. It specifies CASRDSSIDQPQHF.

This chain joins TRBV6-5 and TRBJ2-1, with 10 nucleotides matching TRBD1. The CDR3 covers 14 residues. Germline-derived CDR1 and CDR2 are MNHEY and SVGAGI. J was trimmed by 7 bases and V by 6 bases; bases with no gene match: 6. In DNA form, the CDR3 reads TGTGCCAGCAGCGCCGGACAGGGGGTAAATGAGCAGTTCTTC. Encoded protein: CASSAGQGVNEQFF.

This chain connects TRBV7-8 to TRBJ1-2; 9 bases are a match to TRBD1. Trimming cost V 3 bases and J 4 bases; bases outside gene matches: 0. Germline V CDR1 and CDR2: SGHVS, FQNEAQ. CDR3 length equals 13 residues. The CDR3 bases are TGTGCCAGCAGCTTGACAGGGGGCTATGGCTACACCTTC. Its protein is CASSLTGGYGYTF.

The chain links TRBV9 to TRBJ2-1, with 8 nucleotides matching TRBD2. This CDR3 is 14 amino acids long. With V trimmed by 4 bases and J by 12 bases, 12 bases remained unmatched. Looked up from germline, CDR1 is SGDLS and CDR2 is YYNGEE. CDR3 amino acids: CASSSSGGTVGQFF. DNA for the CDR3: TGTGCCAGCAGCTCCAGCGGGGGAACAGTTGGGCAGTTCTTC.

The V gene is TRBV27, the J gene TRBJ1-1; D is undetermined. The CDR3 extends over 10 amino acids. Between the trimmed V and J ends, which lost 9 bases and 3 bases, there was a span of 5 bases. The germline V gene encodes CDR1 MNHEY and CDR2 SMNVEV (reference sequence). CDR3 region: CARLYTEAFF. In DNA, the CDR3 is TGTGCCAGGTTATACACTGAAGCTTTCTTT.

The chain joins TRBV28 to TRBJ1-6; weak D call: TRBD1 (6 bases). This CDR3 is 13 amino acids long. Deletions cut 7 bases from V and 9 bases from J, with 13 bases between. Germline-derived CDR1 and CDR2 are MDHEN and SYDVKM. Written as DNA, the CDR3 is TGTGCCAGCAAAGAGGGCAGGGGTTCACCCCTCCACTTT. Translation gives CASKEGRGSPLHF. Drawing the rest from reference TRBV28 and TRBJ1-6, the complete variable domain is DVKVTQSSRYLVKRTGEKVFLECVQDMDHENMFWYRQDPGLGLRLIYFSYDVKMKEKGDIPEGYSVSREKKERFSLILESASTNQTSMYLCASKEGRGSPLHFGNGTRLTVT.

The J gene is TRBJ1-2, the V gene TRBV2, with 7 bases aligning to TRBD1. Germline-derived CDR1 and CDR2 are SNHLY and FYNNEI. CDR3 length equals 14 residues. The V and J ends lost 6 bases and 4 bases, in that order; junction bases with no gene match: 8. The CDR3 loop is CASRTRTGSYGYTF. CDR3 nucleotides: TGTGCCAGCAGGACCAGGACAGGATCCTATGGCTACACCTTC. Supplemented by reference TRBV2 and TRBJ1-2, the full variable domain reads EPEVTQTPSHQVTQMGQEVILRCVPISNHLYFYWYRQILGQKVEFLVSFYNNEISEKSEIFDDQFSVERPDGSNFTLKIRSTKLEDSAMYFCASRTRTGSYGYTFGSGTRLTVV.

CDR3 in DNA: TGTGCCAGCAGCCTGGACAGGGGAACGGGACCTGAAGCTTTCTTT. It encodes CASSLDRGTGPEAFF. The chain recombines TRBV7-9 with TRBJ1-1, with 9 bases aligning to TRBD1. V shed 5 bases, J shed 6 bases, and the junction held 10 bases outside the gene matches. The CDR3 spans 15 residues. Germline V gene lookup returns CDR1 SEHNR and CDR2 FQNEAQ (reference sequence). Filled out from reference TRBV7-9 and TRBJ1-1, the complete variable domain reads DTGVSQNPRHKITKRGQNVTFRCDPISEHNRLYWYRQTLGQGPEFLTYFQNEAQLEKSRLLSDRFSAERPKGSFSTLEIQRTEQGDSAMYLCASSLDRGTGPEAFFGQGTRLTVV.

This clone appeared once. The chain carries TRBV7-9 and TRBJ1-1, with D perhaps matching TRBD1 (5 bases). CDR1 and CDR2 from the germline V gene are SEHNR and FQNEAQ (reference sequence). The CDR3 has 15 amino acids. V gave up 5 bases and J gave up 3 bases, with 16 bases separating them. The CDR3 coding sequence is TGTGCCAGCAGCCCGACGGGGGGACCTCACACTGAAGCTTTCTTT. This sequence encodes CASSPTGGPHTEAFF.